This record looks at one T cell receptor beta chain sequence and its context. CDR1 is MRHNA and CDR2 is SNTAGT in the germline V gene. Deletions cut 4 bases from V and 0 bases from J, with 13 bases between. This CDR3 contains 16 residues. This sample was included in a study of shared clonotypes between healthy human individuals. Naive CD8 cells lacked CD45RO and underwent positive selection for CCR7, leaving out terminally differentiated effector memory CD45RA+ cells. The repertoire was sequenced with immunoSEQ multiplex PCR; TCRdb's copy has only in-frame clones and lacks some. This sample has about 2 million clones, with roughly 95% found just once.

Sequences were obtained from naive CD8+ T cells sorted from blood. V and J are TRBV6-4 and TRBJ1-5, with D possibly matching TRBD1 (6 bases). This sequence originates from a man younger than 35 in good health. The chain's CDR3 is CASSGGLGVSNQPQHF. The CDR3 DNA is TGTGCCAGCAGTGGGGGGCTAGGAGTTAGCAATCAGCCCCAGCATTTT.